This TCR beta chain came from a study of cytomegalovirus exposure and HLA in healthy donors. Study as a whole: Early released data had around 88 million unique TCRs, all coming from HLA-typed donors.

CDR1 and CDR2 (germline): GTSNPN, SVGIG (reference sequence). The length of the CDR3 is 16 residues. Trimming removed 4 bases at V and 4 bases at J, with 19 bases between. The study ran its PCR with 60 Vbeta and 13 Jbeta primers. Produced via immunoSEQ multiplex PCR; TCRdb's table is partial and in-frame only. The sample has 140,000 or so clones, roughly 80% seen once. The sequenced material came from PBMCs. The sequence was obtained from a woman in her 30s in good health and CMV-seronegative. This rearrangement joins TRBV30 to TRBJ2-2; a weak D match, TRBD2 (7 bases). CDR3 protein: CAWTLRGGAPTGELFF. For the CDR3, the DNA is TGTGCCTGGACCCTGAGAGGGGGGGCGCCCACCGGGGAGCTGTTTTTT.